This T cell receptor (beta chain) was sequenced during a study of CD8 T cells in ankylosing spondylitis. General study findings and limits: What appeared characteristic of ankylosing spondylitis blood was a TCR beta motif of eight highly homologous variants.

The TCR beta libraries were generated through quantitative 5'-RACE incorporating molecular barcodes. TCRdb itself ran the 5' RACE reads through MiXCR, one entry per CDR3 protein. The sample includes approximately 150,000 distinct CDR3 sequences, 17% of them seen just once. CDR3 length equals 13 residues. The germline V gene encodes CDR1 SGHDT and CDR2 YYEEEE. V lost 2 bases and J lost 8, with 14 bases in between. Regarding this clonotype: Its target is unknown.

Material for sequencing was blood, either unsorted or a sorted T cell fraction (not recorded which). V usage is TRBV5-6 and J usage is TRBJ2-7; D is unclear. The sequence came from a male donor with ankylosing spondylitis. CDR3 in DNA: TGTGCCAGCAGCTTCCCCCCAAGTGAGAAGCAGTACTTC. Protein: CASSFPPSEKQYF.